This record covers a single T cell receptor (beta chain). Germline CDR1 and CDR2: SQVTM and ANQGSEA. V lost 4 bases and J 5 bases, leaving 11 bases between the germline ends. This CDR3 is 12 amino acids long. This sample was included in a study of blood T cells in healthy people across ages. The authors ran a second PCR of about 7 to 11 cycles using a sample-barcoded 5' primer and a J-beta primer mix. TCRdb called the 5' RACE reads again in MiXCR, with one record for every CDR3 protein. The table includes 1,100,000 or so distinct CDR3 sequences, less than 50% detected once. Sample donors were healthy Caucasian individuals that came from Russia, aged roughly 6 to 100.

The chain uses TRBV29-1 and TRBJ2-5; D could derive from TRBD1 or TRBD2 (5 bases each). The sequence derives from a woman aged 55-75 years in good health. Sequenced material: blood. This chain's CDR3 is CSVGGTRETQYF. The CDR3 bases are TGCAGCGTTGGGGGGACCCGGGAGACCCAGTACTTC.